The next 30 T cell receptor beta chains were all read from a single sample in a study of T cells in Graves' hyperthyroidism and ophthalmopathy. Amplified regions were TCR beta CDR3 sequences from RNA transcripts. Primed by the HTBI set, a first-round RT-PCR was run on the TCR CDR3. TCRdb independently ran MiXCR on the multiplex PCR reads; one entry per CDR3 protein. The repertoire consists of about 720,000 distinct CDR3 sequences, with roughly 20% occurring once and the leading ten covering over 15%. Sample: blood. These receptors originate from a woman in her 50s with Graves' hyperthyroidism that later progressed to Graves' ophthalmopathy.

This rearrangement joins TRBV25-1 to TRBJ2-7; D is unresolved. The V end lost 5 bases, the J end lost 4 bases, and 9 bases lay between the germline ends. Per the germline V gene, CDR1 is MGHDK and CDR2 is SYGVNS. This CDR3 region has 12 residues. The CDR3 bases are TGTGCCAGCAGTACAAATCCGTACGAGCAGTACTTC. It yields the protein CASSTNPYEQYF.

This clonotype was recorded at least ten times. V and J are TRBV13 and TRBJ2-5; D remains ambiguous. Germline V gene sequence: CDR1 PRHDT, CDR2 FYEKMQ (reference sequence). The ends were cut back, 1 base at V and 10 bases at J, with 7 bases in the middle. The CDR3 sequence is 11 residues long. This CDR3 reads CASSLERVQYF. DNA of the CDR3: TGTGCCAGCAGCTTAGAGAGAGTCCAGTACTTC.

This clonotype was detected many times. The CDR3 sequence is CASSRTGGRSHNEQFF. CDR3 nucleotides: TGTGCCAGCAGTCGTACCGGGGGCAGGAGTCACAATGAGCAGTTCTTC. The chain combines TRBV7-9 with TRBJ2-1; D is possibly TRBD1 or TRBD2 (6 bases each). V was clipped by 6 bases and J by 5 bases, with 20 bases between them. This CDR3 is 16 amino acids long. CDR1 SEHNR and CDR2 FQNEAQ come from the germline V gene (reference sequence).

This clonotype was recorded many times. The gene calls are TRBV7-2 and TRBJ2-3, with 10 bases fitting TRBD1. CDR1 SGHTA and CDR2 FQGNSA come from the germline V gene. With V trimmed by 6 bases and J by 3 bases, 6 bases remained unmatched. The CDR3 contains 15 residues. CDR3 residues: CASSPGQGWTDTQYF. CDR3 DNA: TGTGCCAGCAGTCCGGGACAGGGGTGGACAGATACGCAGTATTTT. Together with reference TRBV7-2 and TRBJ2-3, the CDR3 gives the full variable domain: GAGVSQSPSNKVTEKGKDVELRCDPISGHTALYWYRQSLGQGLEFLIYFQGNSAPDKSGLPSDRFSAERTGGSVSTLTIQRTQQEDSAVYLCASSPGQGWTDTQYFGPGTRLTVL.

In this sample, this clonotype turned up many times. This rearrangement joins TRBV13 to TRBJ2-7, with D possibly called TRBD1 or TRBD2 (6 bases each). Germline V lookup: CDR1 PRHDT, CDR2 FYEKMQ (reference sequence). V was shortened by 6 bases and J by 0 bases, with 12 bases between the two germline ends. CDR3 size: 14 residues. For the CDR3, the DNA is TGTGCCAGCAGTTTACGGGGGCTCTCCTACGAGCAGTACTTC. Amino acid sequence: CASSLRGLSYEQYF.

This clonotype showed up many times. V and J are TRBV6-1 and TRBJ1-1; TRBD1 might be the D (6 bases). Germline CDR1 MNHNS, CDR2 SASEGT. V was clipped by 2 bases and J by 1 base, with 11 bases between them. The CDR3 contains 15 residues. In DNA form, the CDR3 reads TGTGCCAGCAGTGAAAGGGGGTCGGGGAACACTGAAGCTTTCTTT. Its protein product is CASSERGSGNTEAFF.

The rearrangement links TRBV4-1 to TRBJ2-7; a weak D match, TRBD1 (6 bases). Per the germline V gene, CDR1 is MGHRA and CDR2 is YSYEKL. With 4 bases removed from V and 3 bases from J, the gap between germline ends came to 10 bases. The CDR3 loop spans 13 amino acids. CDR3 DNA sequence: TGCGCCAGCAGCCCCGGACAGATCTACGAGCAGTACTTC. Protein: CASSPGQIYEQYF.

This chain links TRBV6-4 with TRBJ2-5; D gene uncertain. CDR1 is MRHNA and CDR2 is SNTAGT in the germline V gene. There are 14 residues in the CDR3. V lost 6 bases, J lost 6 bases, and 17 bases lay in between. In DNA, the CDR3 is TGTGCCAGCAGGTCAGCTAGGTCTCGAAAGACCCAGTACTTC. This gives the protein CASRSARSRKTQYF.

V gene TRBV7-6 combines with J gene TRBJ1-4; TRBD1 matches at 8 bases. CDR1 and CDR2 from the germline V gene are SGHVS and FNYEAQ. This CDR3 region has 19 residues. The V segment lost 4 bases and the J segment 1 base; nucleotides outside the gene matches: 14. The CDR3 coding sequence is TGTGCCAGCAGCTCTTCAGGGGGCGGCGTGTGGGAAACTAATGAAAAACTGTTTTTT. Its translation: CASSSSGGGVWETNEKLFF. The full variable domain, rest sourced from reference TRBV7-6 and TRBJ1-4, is GAGVSQSPRYKVTKRGQDVALRCDPISGHVSLYWYRQALGQGPEFLTYFNYEAQQDKSGLPNDRFSAERPEGSISTLTIQRTEQRDSAMYRCASSSSGGGVWETNEKLFFGSGTQLSVL.

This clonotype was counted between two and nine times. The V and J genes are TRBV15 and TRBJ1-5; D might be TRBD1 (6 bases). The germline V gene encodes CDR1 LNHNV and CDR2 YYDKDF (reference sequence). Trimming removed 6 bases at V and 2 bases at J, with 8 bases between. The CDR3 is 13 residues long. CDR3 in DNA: TGTGCCACCAGTTCAGGGGGCAATCAGCCCCAGCATTTT. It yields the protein CATSSGGNQPQHF.

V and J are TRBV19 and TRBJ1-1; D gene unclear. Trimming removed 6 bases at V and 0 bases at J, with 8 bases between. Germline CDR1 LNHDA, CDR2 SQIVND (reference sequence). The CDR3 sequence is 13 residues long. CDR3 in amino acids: CASRNDMNTEAFF. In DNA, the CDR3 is TGTGCCAGTAGGAATGACATGAACACTGAAGCTTTCTTT.

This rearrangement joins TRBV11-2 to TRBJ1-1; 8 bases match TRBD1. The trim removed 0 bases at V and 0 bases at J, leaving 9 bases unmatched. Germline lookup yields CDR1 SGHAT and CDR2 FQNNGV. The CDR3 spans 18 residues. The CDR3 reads CASSLEAAGGFMNTEAFF. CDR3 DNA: TGTGCCAGCAGCTTAGAAGCCGCAGGGGGCTTTATGAACACTGAAGCTTTCTTT.

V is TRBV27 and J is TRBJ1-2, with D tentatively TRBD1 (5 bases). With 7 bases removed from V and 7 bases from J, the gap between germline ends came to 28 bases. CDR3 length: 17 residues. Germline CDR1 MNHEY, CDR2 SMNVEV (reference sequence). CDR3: CASNPKGTPGAVSGYTF. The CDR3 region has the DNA TGTGCCAGCAACCCCAAGGGGACCCCAGGCGCGGTCTCTGGCTACACCTTC.

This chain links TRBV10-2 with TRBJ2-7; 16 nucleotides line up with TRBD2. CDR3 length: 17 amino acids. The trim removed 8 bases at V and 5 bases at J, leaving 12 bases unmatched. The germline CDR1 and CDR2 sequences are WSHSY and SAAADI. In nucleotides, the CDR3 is TGCGCCAGCTTTCCTGGGACTAGCGGGGGGGCGAAGGACGAGCAGTACTTC. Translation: CASFPGTSGGAKDEQYF.

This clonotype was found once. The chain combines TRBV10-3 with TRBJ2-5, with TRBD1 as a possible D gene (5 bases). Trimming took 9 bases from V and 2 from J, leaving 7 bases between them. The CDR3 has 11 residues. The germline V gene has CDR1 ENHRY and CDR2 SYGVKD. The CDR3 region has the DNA TGTGCCATAGGGGATCAAGAGACCCAGTACTTC. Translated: CAIGDQETQYF.

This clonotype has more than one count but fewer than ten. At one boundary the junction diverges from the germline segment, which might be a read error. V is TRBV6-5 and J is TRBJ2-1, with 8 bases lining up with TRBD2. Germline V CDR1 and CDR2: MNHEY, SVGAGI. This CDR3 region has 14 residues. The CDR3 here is CASSDSREVNEQFF. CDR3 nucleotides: TGTGCCAGCAGTGACTCGCGGGAGGTGAATGAGCAGTTCTTC.

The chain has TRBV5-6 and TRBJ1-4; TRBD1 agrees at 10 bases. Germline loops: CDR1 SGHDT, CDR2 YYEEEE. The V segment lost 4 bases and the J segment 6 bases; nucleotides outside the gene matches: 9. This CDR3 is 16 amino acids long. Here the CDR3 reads CASSENRDRGYEKLFF. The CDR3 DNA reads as TGTGCCAGCAGCGAGAACCGGGACAGGGGATATGAAAAACTGTTTTTT.

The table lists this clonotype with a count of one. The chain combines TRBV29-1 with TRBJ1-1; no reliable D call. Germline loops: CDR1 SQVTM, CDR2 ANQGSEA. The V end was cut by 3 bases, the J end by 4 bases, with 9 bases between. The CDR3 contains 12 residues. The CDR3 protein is CSVDRSFTEAFF. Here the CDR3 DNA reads TGCAGCGTTGATAGGTCGTTCACTGAAGCTTTCTTT.

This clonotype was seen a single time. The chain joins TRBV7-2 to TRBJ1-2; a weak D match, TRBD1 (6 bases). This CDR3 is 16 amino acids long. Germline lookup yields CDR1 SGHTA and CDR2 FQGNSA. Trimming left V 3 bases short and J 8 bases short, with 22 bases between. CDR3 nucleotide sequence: TGTGCCAGCAGCTTCGGGGGGCAGACCTATCCTTTCGGCTACACCTTC. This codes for CASSFGGQTYPFGYTF.

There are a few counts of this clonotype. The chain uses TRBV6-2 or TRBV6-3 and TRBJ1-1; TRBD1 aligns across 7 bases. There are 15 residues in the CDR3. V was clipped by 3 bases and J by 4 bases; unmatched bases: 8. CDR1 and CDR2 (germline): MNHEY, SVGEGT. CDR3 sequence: CASSYMRQGATEAFF. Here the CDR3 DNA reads TGTGCCAGCAGTTATATGCGACAGGGTGCCACTGAAGCTTTCTTT.

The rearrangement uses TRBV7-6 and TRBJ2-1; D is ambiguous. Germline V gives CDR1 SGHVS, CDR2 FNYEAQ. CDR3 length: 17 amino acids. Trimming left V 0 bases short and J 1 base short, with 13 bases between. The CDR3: CASSLAPVSGSYNEQFF. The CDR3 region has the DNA TGTGCCAGCAGCTTAGCTCCGGTGTCAGGTTCCTACAATGAGCAGTTCTTC.

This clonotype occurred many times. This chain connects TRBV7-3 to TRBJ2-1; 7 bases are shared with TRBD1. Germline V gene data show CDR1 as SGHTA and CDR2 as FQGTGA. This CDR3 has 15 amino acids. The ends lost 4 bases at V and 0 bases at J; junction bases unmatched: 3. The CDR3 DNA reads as TGTGCCAGCAGCTCAAACAGGGGCTCCTACAATGAGCAGTTCTTC. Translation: CASSSNRGSYNEQFF.

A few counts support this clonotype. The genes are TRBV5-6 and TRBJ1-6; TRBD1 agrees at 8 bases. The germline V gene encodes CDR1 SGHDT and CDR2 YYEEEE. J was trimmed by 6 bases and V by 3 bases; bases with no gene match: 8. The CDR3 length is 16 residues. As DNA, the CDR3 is TGTGCCAGCAGCTCAATCGACAGGGGTAGTAATTCACCCCTCCACTTT. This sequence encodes CASSSIDRGSNSPLHF.

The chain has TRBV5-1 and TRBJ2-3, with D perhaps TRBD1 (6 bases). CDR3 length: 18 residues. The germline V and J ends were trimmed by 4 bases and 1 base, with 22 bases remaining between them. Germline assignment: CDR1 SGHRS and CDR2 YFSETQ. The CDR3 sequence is CASSKVLQGRRGTDTQYF. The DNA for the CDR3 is TGCGCCAGCAGCAAGGTCCTACAGGGCCGGCGGGGCACAGATACGCAGTATTTT.

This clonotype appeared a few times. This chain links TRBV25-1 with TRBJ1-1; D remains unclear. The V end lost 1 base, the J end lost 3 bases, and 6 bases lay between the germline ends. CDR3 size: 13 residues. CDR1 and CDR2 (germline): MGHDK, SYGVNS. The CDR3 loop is CASSESRHTEAFF. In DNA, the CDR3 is TGTGCCAGCAGTGAATCCCGCCACACTGAAGCTTTCTTT.

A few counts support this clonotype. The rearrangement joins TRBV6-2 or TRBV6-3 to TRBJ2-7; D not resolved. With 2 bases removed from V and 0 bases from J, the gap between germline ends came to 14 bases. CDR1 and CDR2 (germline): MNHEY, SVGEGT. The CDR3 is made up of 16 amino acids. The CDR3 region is CASSYGWTESSYEQYF. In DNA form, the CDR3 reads TGTGCCAGCAGTTACGGTTGGACCGAGAGCTCCTACGAGCAGTACTTC.

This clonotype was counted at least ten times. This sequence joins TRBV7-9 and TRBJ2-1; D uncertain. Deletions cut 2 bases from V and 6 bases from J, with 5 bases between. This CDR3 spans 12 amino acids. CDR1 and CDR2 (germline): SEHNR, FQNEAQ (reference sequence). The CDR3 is CASSLLSNEQFF. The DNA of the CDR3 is TGTGCCAGCAGCTTATTGTCCAATGAGCAGTTCTTC.

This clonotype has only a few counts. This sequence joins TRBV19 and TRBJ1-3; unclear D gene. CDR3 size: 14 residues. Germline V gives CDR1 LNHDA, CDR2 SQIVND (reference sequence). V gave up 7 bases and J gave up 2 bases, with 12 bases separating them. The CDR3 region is CASTPGRAGNTIYF. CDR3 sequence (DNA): TGTGCCAGTACCCCAGGAAGAGCTGGAAACACCATATATTTT. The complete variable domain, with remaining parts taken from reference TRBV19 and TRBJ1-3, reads DGGITQSPKYLFRKEGQNVTLSCEQNLNHDAMYWYRQDPGQGLRLIYYSQIVNDFQKGDIAEGYSVSREKKESFPLTVTSAQKNPTAFYLCASTPGRAGNTIYFGEGSWLTVV.

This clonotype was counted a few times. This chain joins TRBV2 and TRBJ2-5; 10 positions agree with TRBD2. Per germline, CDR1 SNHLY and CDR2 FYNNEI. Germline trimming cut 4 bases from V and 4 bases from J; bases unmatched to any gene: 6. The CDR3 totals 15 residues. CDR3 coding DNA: TGTGCCAGCAGTGCGGAGCGGGGGGGCCGAGAGACCCAGTACTTC. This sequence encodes CASSAERGGRETQYF.

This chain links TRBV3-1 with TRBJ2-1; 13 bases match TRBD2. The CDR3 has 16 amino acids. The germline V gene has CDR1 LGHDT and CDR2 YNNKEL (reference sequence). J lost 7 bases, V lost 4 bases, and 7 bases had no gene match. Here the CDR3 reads CASSRTSGGAANEQFF. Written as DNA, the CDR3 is TGTGCCAGCAGCCGTACTAGCGGGGGGGCAGCTAATGAGCAGTTCTTC.